This T cell receptor (beta chain) derives from a study of CD8 T cells in ankylosing spondylitis. TCRdb redid the calling of the 5' RACE reads with MiXCR, one entry per CDR3 protein. The table has 250,000 to 400,000 distinct CDR3 sequences, more than 9% seen once. Germline loops: CDR1 SGHRS, CDR2 YFSETQ. J lost 8 bases, V lost 7 bases, and 18 bases had no gene match. This CDR3 has 17 residues. This receptor was obtained from a female donor with ankylosing spondylitis or in good health (not recorded which). Sample: blood, either unsorted or a sorted T cell fraction (not recorded which). This sequence joins TRBV5-1 and TRBJ2-1, with 10 bases matching TRBD1. CDR3 bases: TGCGCCAGCTCGGATGCGCGCGGGACAGGGGTAATGGATGAGCAGTTCTTC. Its translation: CASSDARGTGVMDEQFF.